This T cell receptor beta chain originates from a study of T-cell memory formation after mild COVID-19. Points from the study as a whole: Mostly located in CM and EM were contracting CD4+ clones, with contracting CD8+ clones located in EMRA.

Trimming cost V 1 base and J 4 bases; bases outside gene matches: 5. The CDR3 consists of 16 residues. Germline V gene sequence: CDR1 LGHNA, CDR2 YNFKEQ. TCRdb ran MiXCR on the 5' RACE reads and lists one entry per CDR3 protein. The top ten hold about 23% of the sample, which has a few hundred thousand distinct CDR3 sequences, over 15% seen once. As concerns this clonotype: Its antigen is unknown.

The clonotype was recovered from a man in his late teens or twenties who had mild COVID-19 (a few samples of this study predate the infection). Cell type and time point are not known. The chain recombines TRBV4-2 with TRBJ2-3, with 10 bases matching TRBD2. The sample comprised PBMCs or a T cell subset sorted from them (not recorded which). The CDR3 bases are TGTGCCAGCAGCCAAGGGGCGAGCGGGGGGGCAGATACGCAGTATTTT. Translated, it gives CASSQGASGGADTQYF.